This T cell receptor beta chain was identified during a study of blood T cell repertoires in COVID-19. About the research overall: Samples taken during acute and convalescent COVID-19 were collected in the United States, Italy and Spain. Nucleic acid was either cDNA or gDNA, and it came from T cells, B-cell-depleted T cells, or PBMCs.

The germline gives CDR1 SGHNT, CDR2 YYREEE (reference sequence). The V gene lost 1 base and the J gene lost 1 base, with 11 bases spanning the gap. This CDR3 is 16 amino acids long. In the study's own analysis: Amplification of reference gene primers was used by the study to estimate nucleated cell counts. The repertoire was sequenced with immunoSEQ multiplex PCR; TCRdb's copy has only in-frame clones and lacks some. D and trimming were read from the DNA, whereas the V and J calls and clone size are those reported in that table. The sample yields over 200,000 clones, roughly 80% seen once. The origin of this receptor is a human donor in a cohort sampled during active COVID-19. The rearrangement uses TRBV5-4 and TRBJ1-4; no clear D. Sequencing was done on a sample of peripheral blood. CDR3 protein: CASSLKSGVTNEKLFF. The DNA of the CDR3 is TGTGCCAGCAGCTTGAAATCCGGGGTAACTAATGAAAAACTGTTTTTT.